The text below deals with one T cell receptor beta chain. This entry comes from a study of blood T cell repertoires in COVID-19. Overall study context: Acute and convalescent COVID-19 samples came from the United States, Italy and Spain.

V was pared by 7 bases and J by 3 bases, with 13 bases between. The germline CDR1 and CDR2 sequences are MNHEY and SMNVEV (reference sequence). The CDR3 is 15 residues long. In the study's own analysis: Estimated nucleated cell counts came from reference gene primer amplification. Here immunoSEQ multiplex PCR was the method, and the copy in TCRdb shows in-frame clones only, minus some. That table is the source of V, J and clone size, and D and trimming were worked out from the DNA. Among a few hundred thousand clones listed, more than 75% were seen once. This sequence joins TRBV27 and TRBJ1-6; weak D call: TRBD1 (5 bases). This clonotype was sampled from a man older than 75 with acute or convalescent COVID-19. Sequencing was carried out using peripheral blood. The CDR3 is CASTLDSNYNSPLHF. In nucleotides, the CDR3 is TGTGCCAGCACCCTCGACAGTAACTATAATTCACCCCTCCACTTT.